This entry lists 15 T cell receptor beta chains sequenced from one sample in a study of blood T cell repertoires in COVID-19. TCRdb's table, derived via immunoSEQ multiplex PCR, lists solely in-frame clones and lacks some. The profile covers 80,000 to 95,000 clones, with more than 75% appearing a single time and roughly 15% taken by the ten largest. The sequenced sample was peripheral blood. These receptors all stem from a human donor in a cohort sampled during active COVID-19.

The chain couples TRBV5-1 to TRBJ1-6; no clear D gene. Trimming took 0 bases from V and 7 from J, leaving 8 bases between them. The CDR3 covers 14 residues. Germline CDR1 and CDR2: SGHRS and YFSETQ. The CDR3 here is CASSLGAGNSPLHF. The CDR3 DNA reads TGCGCCAGCAGCTTGGGCGCGGGGAATTCACCCCTCCACTTT.

This clone occurred a few times. The chain joins TRBV5-1 to TRBJ2-1, with TRBD1 matching 8 bases. The germline V gene has CDR1 SGHRS and CDR2 YFSETQ. V lost 4 bases to trimming and J lost 6 bases; unmatched junction nucleotides: 9. This CDR3 is built from 15 residues. The CDR3 DNA follows: TGCGCCAGCAGCAGACAGGGGTTTGGTAGCAATGAGCAGTTCTTC. Translated, it gives CASSRQGFGSNEQFF.

The V and J genes are TRBV5-4 and TRBJ2-1; 7 positions match TRBD1. V lost 7 bases, J lost 0 bases, and 7 bases stayed unmatched. The CDR3 length is 15 residues. Germline assignment: CDR1 SGHNT and CDR2 YYREEE (reference sequence). CDR3: CASGRQGNSYNEQFF. In nucleotides, the CDR3 is TGTGCCAGCGGAAGACAGGGCAACTCCTACAATGAGCAGTTCTTC.

The chain links TRBV4-3 to TRBJ1-3; 10 bases are a match to TRBD1. The CDR3 has 15 amino acids. Germline lookup yields CDR1 LGHNA and CDR2 YSLEER. V shed 4 bases, J shed 4 bases, and the junction held 4 bases outside the gene matches. The CDR3: CASSPGQGVGNTIYF. The CDR3, as DNA: TGCGCCAGCAGCCCTGGACAGGGGGTCGGAAACACCATATATTTT.

In its sample, this clone was seen a few times. V usage is TRBV19 and J usage is TRBJ1-3, with D hard to call. Germline assignment: CDR1 LNHDA and CDR2 SQIVND (reference sequence). The CDR3 consists of 14 residues. V was cut by 3 bases and J by 8 bases, with 14 bases left in between. Here the CDR3 reads CASSIPGKKDTIYF. The DNA for the CDR3 is TGTGCCAGTAGTATCCCCGGGAAGAAGGACACCATATATTTT.

This chain uses TRBV6-5 with TRBJ1-6; D is unresolved. Trimming pared 0 bases from V and 1 base from J, leaving 4 bases between. Per the germline V gene, CDR1 is MNHEY and CDR2 is SVGAGI. This CDR3 is 15 amino acids long. The CDR3 bases are TGTGCCAGCAGTTACTCCCAGTCCTATAATTCACCCCTCCACTTT. This sequence encodes CASSYSQSYNSPLHF.

The rearrangement joins TRBV6-5 to TRBJ1-2; D may be TRBD1 (6 bases). Germline V gives CDR1 MNHEY, CDR2 SVGAGI. The germline V and J ends were trimmed by 2 bases and 4 bases, with 8 bases remaining between them. The CDR3 contains 13 residues. The CDR3 DNA reads TGTGCCAGCAGTTACGCCAGGGGCTATGGCTACACCTTC. Translation gives CASSYARGYGYTF.

The sample holds a few counts of this clone. The chain couples TRBV5-4 to TRBJ1-6, with 9 nucleotides matching TRBD1. The CDR3 runs 14 residues. Germline values: CDR1 SGHNT, CDR2 YYREEE (reference sequence). V was clipped by 4 bases and J by 9 bases; unmatched bases: 5. The DNA for the CDR3 is TGTGCCAGCAGCGGGGGACAGGGAATTTCACCCCTCCACTTT. Its protein is CASSGGQGISPLHF.

This sequence joins TRBV6-5 and TRBJ2-7; D uncertain. The CDR3 has 12 residues. V was cut by 6 bases and J by 7 bases, with 13 bases left in between. Germline assignment: CDR1 MNHEY and CDR2 SVGAGI. For the CDR3, the DNA is TGTGCCAGCAGCCAAGCTCCTTGGGAGCAGTACTTC. Amino acids: CASSQAPWEQYF.

The table lists this clone with a count of one. The genes are TRBV27 and TRBJ2-7; weak D call: TRBD1 (6 bases). The CDR3 consists of 16 residues. Germline loops: CDR1 MNHEY, CDR2 SMNVEV (reference sequence). V was clipped by 0 bases and J by 2 bases, with 14 bases between them. CDR3: CASSLSLGDTTYEQYF. Written as DNA, the CDR3 is TGTGCCAGCAGTTTATCCCTAGGGGACACCACCTACGAGCAGTACTTC.

In the case of this clone: This same CDR3 is encoded by further DNA sequences in the sample. The chain combines TRBV18 with TRBJ1-4, with 7 bases identical to TRBD1. This CDR3 spans 13 amino acids. After removal of 6 bases from V and 4 bases from J, the junction contained 2 bases not matched to a gene. Germline V lookup: CDR1 KGHSH, CDR2 LQKENI. CDR3: CASSRDSNEKLFF. Written as DNA, the CDR3 is TGTGCCAGCTCGCGGGACAGTAATGAAAAACTGTTTTTT.

The rearrangement joins TRBV4-3 to TRBJ1-1, with TRBD1 as a possible D gene (6 bases). This CDR3 spans 14 amino acids. CDR1 and CDR2 (germline): LGHNA, YSLEER. V lost 4 bases, J lost 0 bases, and 9 bases lay in between. Here the CDR3 reads CASSRTELNTEAFF. The CDR3 DNA sequence: TGCGCCAGCAGCCGGACAGAACTGAACACTGAAGCTTTCTTT.

The gene calls are TRBV18 and TRBJ1-4; no clear D. In germline, CDR1 is KGHSH, CDR2 LQKENI. Trimming left V 5 bases short and J 5 bases short, with 9 bases between. The length of the CDR3 is 13 residues. CDR3 residues: CASSGGLNEKLFF. The CDR3 nucleotides are TGTGCCAGCTCAGGAGGGTTGAATGAAAAACTGTTTTTT. Together with reference TRBV18 and TRBJ1-4, the CDR3 gives the full variable domain: NAGVMQNPRHLVRRRGQEARLRCSPMKGHSHVYWYRQLPEEGLKFMVYLQKENIIDESGMPKERFSAEFPKEGPSILRIQQVVRGDSAAYFCASSGGLNEKLFFGSGTQLSVL.

This chain uses TRBV10-1 with TRBJ2-1, with D possibly TRBD1 on 6 matching bases. The V and J ends lost 0 bases and 14 bases respectively, with 11 bases between them. This CDR3 contains 12 residues. Germline V gene lookup returns CDR1 WNHNN and CDR2 SYGVQD (reference sequence). CDR3 amino acids: CASSESGQRKFF. For the CDR3, the DNA is TGCGCCAGCAGTGAGTCTGGACAGCGGAAGTTCTTC.

The gene calls are TRBV12-3 or TRBV12-4 and TRBJ1-1, with D tentatively TRBD1 (5 bases). The CDR3 contains 13 residues. V lost 7 bases and J 3 bases, leaving 12 bases between the germline ends. For the CDR3, the DNA is TGTGCCAGCAACCGCGGGGCGGACACTGAAGCTTTCTTT. This translates into CASNRGADTEAFF.